The clone carrying this T cell receptor beta chain was recorded at least ten times. Its antigen is as yet unknown. The data derive from a study of post-analysis software for immune sequencing data. Across the whole study: Disease trajectories encompassed relapsing-remitting, secondary progressive and progressive-relapsing multiple sclerosis. Study-level points and caveats: Relative to controls, patients with multiple sclerosis showed significantly lower normalized Chao1 diversity.

Unique molecular identifiers were carried by the TCR beta cDNA libraries. From approximately 0.95 to 9.8 million T cells, around 500,000 cDNA molecules were obtained. TCRdb reanalysed the PCR reads using MiXCR and keeps one entry per CDR3 protein. The data contain about 500,000 distinct CDR3 sequences, roughly 45% of them singletons. This clonotype was sampled from a girl aged 10-17 years with multiple sclerosis. Sequenced sample: blood.

The CDR3 loop is CASSLEVGEQYF. CDR3 sequence (DNA): TGCGCCAGCAGCTTGGAAGTAGGCGAGCAGTACTTC. The chain joins TRBV5-1 to TRBJ2-5; D is unclear. The end of the DNA is better explained by TRBJ2-7, so the J call may be wrong. Germline lookup yields CDR1 SGHRS and CDR2 YFSETQ. There are 12 residues in the CDR3.